This is a list of T cell receptor beta chains from one sample in a study of blood T cell repertoires in COVID-19. The assay was immunoSEQ multiplex PCR, and TCRdb's table has in-frame clones only and misses some. Of roughly 280,000 clones listed, 65% to 90% are singletons. The sample comprised peripheral blood. The receptor set was obtained from a man aged 25-45 years with active or convalescent COVID-19. Both conserved end residues are trimmed from each CDR3. Fields, in order: D gene, V gene, J gene, CDR3 protein. D genes are given only for firm matches.

>NA|TRBV20-1|TRBJ2-5
SASWDKDPSGTQY
>NA|TRBV5-1|TRBJ1-1
ASSLDWVSSWAEAF
>TRBD2|TRBV5-8|TRBJ2-1
ASSRYTSGGRNEQF
>TRBD1|TRBV11-2|TRBJ2-7
ASSATGGFTYEQY
>TRBD1|TRBV7-9|TRBJ2-7
ASSRGQGANEQY
>NA|TRBV29-1|TRBJ1-1
SAKRGHLNTEAF
>NA|TRBV5-1|TRBJ1-1
ASSFSLPGGEAF
>NA|TRBV9|TRBJ2-2
ASSAGGWTGELF
>TRBD1|TRBV18|TRBJ1-1
ASQKQGANTEAF
>TRBD1|TRBV5-6|TRBJ2-7
ASSATGENYEQY
>NA|TRBV6-5|TRBJ2-7
ASKVRAQAYEQY
>NA|TRBV24-1|TRBJ1-5
ATSVGEKDQPQH
>NA|TRBV9|TRBJ1-2
ASSVRSSYGYT
>TRBD1|TRBV10-2|TRBJ1-1
ASFAPGQGMGTEAF
>NA|TRBV27|TRBJ2-1
ASSWQRGGAGNEQF
>NA|TRBV18|TRBJ2-7
ASSPPFQGGAYEQY
>TRBD1|TRBV7-9|TRBJ1-1
ASSSTGTGMGPNEAF
>TRBD2|TRBV3-1/TRBV3-2|TRBJ2-2
ASRPSGGASGELF
>TRBD1|TRBV2|TRBJ1-2
ASSEGRETGERGYT
>TRBD2|TRBV6-5|TRBJ2-7
ASTGLAGPYEQY
>NA|TRBV10-2|TRBJ1-1
ASSELGATEAF
>TRBD1|TRBV27|TRBJ1-2
ASRLIGRTGGSNYGYT
>NA|TRBV6-5|TRBJ1-2
ASSYTIDSPYGYT
>NA|TRBV29-1|TRBJ2-4
SVVTILGIQY
>NA|TRBV30|TRBJ1-5
AWTENGGAQPQH
>TRBD1|TRBV5-4|TRBJ1-2
ASSGTTGASFYGYT
>TRBD1|TRBV6-5|TRBJ2-2
ASSYQQGSGELF
>NA|TRBV6-5|TRBJ1-1
ASSYSTPTNTEAF
>NA|TRBV6-1|TRBJ2-4
ASSELTGQGAKNIQY
>NA|TRBV4-2|TRBJ1-1
ASSQDPEDMNTEAF
>NA|TRBV15|TRBJ2-2
ATSPRGGPGELF
>NA|TRBV4-1|TRBJ2-7
ASSPLDTFPTYEQY
>NA|TRBV6-2/TRBV6-3|TRBJ2-7
ASSLHRVPYEQY
>NA|TRBV12-3/TRBV12-4|TRBJ1-1
ASSLVEGTEAF
>TRBD2|TRBV7-2|TRBJ2-3
ASSLVAGGNTDTQY
>NA|TRBV19|TRBJ2-5
ASSTSSGETQY
>NA|TRBV27|TRBJ1-6
ATPPRVRYRANPQSPLH
>NA|TRBV29-1|TRBJ1-2
SVHTQGNYGYT
>TRBD2|TRBV7-9|TRBJ2-5
ASSSRTSGSGETQY
>TRBD2|TRBV7-8|TRBJ2-2
ASSASGVTGELF
>TRBD2|TRBV19|TRBJ2-7
ASSFAGGPYEQY
>NA|TRBV6-5|TRBJ1-1
ASSPGGYTEAF
>TRBD2|TRBV6-1|TRBJ2-2
ASSDDHLSGGWELF
>TRBD1|TRBV7-9|TRBJ2-5
ASSRQGAGIETQY
>TRBD1|TRBV7-9|TRBJ2-7
ASSEPGQGDSYEQY
>TRBD1|TRBV29-1|TRBJ2-7
SVARTGGTYEQY
>TRBD1|TRBV7-9|TRBJ2-3
ASSLGGQDGDTQY
>NA|TRBV2|TRBJ2-3
ASSESPRDTQY
>TRBD2|TRBV6-1|TRBJ2-5
ASSGLRTSGGQETQY
>NA|TRBV3-1/TRBV3-2|TRBJ1-6
ASSQGGGEWSPLH
>NA|TRBV19|TRBJ2-1
ASTAERDTDNEQF
>TRBD2|TRBV7-9|TRBJ2-3
ASSSSGVTDTQY
>TRBD1|TRBV27|TRBJ1-5
ASSSTTGGYNQPQH
>NA|TRBV14|TRBJ2-7
ASSLPGGGGYEQY